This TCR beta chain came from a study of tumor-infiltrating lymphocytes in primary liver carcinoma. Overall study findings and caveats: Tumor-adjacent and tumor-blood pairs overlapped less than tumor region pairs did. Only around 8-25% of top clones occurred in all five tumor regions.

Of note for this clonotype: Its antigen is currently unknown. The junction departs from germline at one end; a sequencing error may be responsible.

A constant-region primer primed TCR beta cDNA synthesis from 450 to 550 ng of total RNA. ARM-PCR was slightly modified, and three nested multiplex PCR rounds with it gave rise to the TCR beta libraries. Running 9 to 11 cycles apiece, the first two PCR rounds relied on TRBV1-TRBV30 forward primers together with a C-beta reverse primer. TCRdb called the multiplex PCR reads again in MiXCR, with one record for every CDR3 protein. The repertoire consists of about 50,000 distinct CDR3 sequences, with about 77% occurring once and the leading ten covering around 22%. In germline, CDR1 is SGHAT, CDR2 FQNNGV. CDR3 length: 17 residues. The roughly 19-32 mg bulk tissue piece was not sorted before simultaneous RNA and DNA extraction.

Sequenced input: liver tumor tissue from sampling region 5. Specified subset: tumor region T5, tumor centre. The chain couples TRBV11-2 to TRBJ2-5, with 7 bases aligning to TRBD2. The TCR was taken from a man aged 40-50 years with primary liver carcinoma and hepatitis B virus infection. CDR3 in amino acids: CTSSLDLKVGGQETQYF. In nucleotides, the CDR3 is TGTACCAGCAGCTTAGATCTAAAGGTGGGAGGGCAAGAGACTCAGTACTTC.